These T cell receptor beta chains were read from a single sample in a study of T cells in Graves' hyperthyroidism and ophthalmopathy. TCRdb fed the multiplex PCR reads into MiXCR, producing one record per CDR3 protein. Of 300,000 to 350,000 distinct CDR3 sequences in the sample, over 11% were seen once. The sequenced material came from blood. Source of these receptors: a woman aged 30 to 39 with Graves' hyperthyroidism. Both conserved end residues are part of each CDR3. D genes are given only for firm matches. Not every row has a clone size; where given, it reads once, few, many or a size class.

J gene: TRBJ2-5; V gene: TRBV20-1; D gene: .; clone size: .; CDR3 protein: CSARGRGRETQYF; CDR3 DNA: TGCAGTGCTAGAGGGAGGGGGCGGGAGACCCAGTACTTC
J gene: TRBJ1-2; V gene: TRBV20-1; D gene: .; clone size: .; CDR3 protein: CSASRLQGDYGYTF; CDR3 DNA: TGCAGTGCTAGCCGCCTACAGGGTGACTATGGCTACACCTTC
J gene: TRBJ2-1; V gene: TRBV28; D gene: TRBD2; clone size: many; CDR3 protein: CASSMTSAYNEQFF; CDR3 DNA: TGTGCCAGCAGCATGACTAGCGCCTACAATGAGCAGTTCTTC
J gene: TRBJ1-1; V gene: TRBV5-4; D gene: .; clone size: many; CDR3 protein: CASSSRPQGETEAFF; CDR3 DNA: TGTGCCAGCAGCTCCCGGCCCCAGGGAGAGACTGAAGCTTTCTTT
J gene: TRBJ2-7; V gene: TRBV18; D gene: .; clone size: many; CDR3 protein: CASSPAGKEGYEQYF; CDR3 DNA: TGTGCCAGCTCACCGGCAGGGAAGGAGGGATACGAGCAGTACTTC
J gene: TRBJ2-3; V gene: TRBV20-1; D gene: TRBD2; clone size: .; CDR3 protein: CSARSSGKSTDTQYF; CDR3 DNA: TGCAGTGCAAGGAGTAGCGGGAAAAGCACAGATACGCAGTATTTT
J gene: TRBJ2-7; V gene: TRBV29-1; D gene: TRBD1; clone size: few; CDR3 protein: CSVEYPGTAYEQYF; CDR3 DNA: TGCAGCGTTGAATACCCTGGGACAGCCTACGAGCAGTACTTC
J gene: TRBJ1-5; V gene: TRBV28; D gene: .; clone size: .; CDR3 protein: CASSLLISNQPQHF; CDR3 DNA: TGTGCCAGCAGTTTACTCATTAGCAATCAGCCCCAGCATTTT
J gene: TRBJ2-7; V gene: TRBV2; D gene: TRBD2; clone size: .; CDR3 protein: CASASGSGVYEQYF; CDR3 DNA: TGTGCCAGCGCTAGCGGGAGTGGGGTATACGAGCAGTACTTC
J gene: TRBJ1-3; V gene: TRBV3-1; D gene: .; clone size: many; CDR3 protein: CASSHPGVGNTIYF; CDR3 DNA: TGTGCCAGCAGCCATCCAGGGGTCGGAAACACCATATATTTT
J gene: TRBJ1-2; V gene: TRBV7-2; D gene: .; clone size: .; CDR3 protein: CASSHGGQGPIRRGYTF; CDR3 DNA: TGTGCCAGCAGCCACGGGGGGCAGGGTCCCATCCGGAGGGGCTACACCTTC
J gene: TRBJ1-5; V gene: TRBV2; D gene: .; clone size: .; CDR3 protein: CASSRTFPASSSQPQHF; CDR3 DNA: TGTGCCAGCAGTAGGACATTCCCGGCGTCGAGCAGTCAGCCCCAGCATTTT
J gene: TRBJ1-1; V gene: TRBV18; D gene: .; clone size: many; CDR3 protein: CASSPKQNTEAFF; CDR3 DNA: TGTGCCAGCTCTCCGAAGCAGAACACTGAAGCTTTCTTT
J gene: TRBJ2-7; V gene: TRBV10-3; D gene: TRBD2; clone size: few; CDR3 protein: CAAAGTSGSSYEQYF; CDR3 DNA: TGTGCCGCCGCCGGGACTAGCGGGAGCTCCTACGAGCAGTACTTC
J gene: TRBJ2-3; V gene: TRBV20-1; D gene: TRBD1; clone size: .; CDR3 protein: CSAEGQELSDTQYF; CDR3 DNA: TGCAGTGCCGAGGGACAGGAGCTTTCAGATACGCAGTATTTT
J gene: TRBJ1-2; V gene: TRBV9; D gene: .; clone size: .; CDR3 protein: CASSVAGGQSYGYTF; CDR3 DNA: TGTGCCAGCAGCGTAGCGGGAGGACAGAGCTATGGCTACACCTTC
J gene: TRBJ2-7; V gene: TRBV27; D gene: TRBD2; clone size: many; CDR3 protein: CASSLSGGGYEQYF; CDR3 DNA: TGTGCCAGCAGTTTATCGGGCGGGGGATACGAGCAGTACTTC
J gene: TRBJ2-5; V gene: TRBV20-1; D gene: .; clone size: many; CDR3 protein: CSAGLMGAVQTQYF; CDR3 DNA: TGCAGTGCCGGGCTCATGGGGGCTGTGCAGACCCAGTACTTC
J gene: TRBJ2-1; V gene: TRBV20-1; D gene: .; clone size: few; CDR3 protein: CSAVPGDYNEQFF; CDR3 DNA: TGCAGTGCCGTACCGGGAGACTACAATGAGCAGTTCTTC
J gene: TRBJ2-7; V gene: TRBV19; D gene: .; clone size: .; CDR3 protein: CASSNGDGEQYF; CDR3 DNA: TGTGCCAGTAGTAACGGGGATGGCGAGCAGTACTTC
J gene: TRBJ2-3; V gene: TRBV20-1; D gene: TRBD2; clone size: many; CDR3 protein: CSADAGLAGAETTDTQYF; CDR3 DNA: TGCAGTGCCGACGCGGGACTAGCGGGAGCCGAAACCACAGATACGCAGTATTTT
J gene: TRBJ1-2; V gene: TRBV6-1; D gene: TRBD1; clone size: few; CDR3 protein: CASSSDRVKGYGYTF; CDR3 DNA: TGTGCCAGCAGTTCGGACAGGGTGAAAGGCTATGGCTACACCTTC
J gene: TRBJ2-1; V gene: TRBV28; D gene: .; clone size: .; CDR3 protein: CASRLPSTLSSYNEQFF; CDR3 DNA: TGTGCCAGCAGACTCCCCTCGACTCTGAGCTCCTACAATGAGCAGTTCTTC
J gene: TRBJ2-3; V gene: TRBV18; D gene: TRBD1; clone size: .; CDR3 protein: CASSPDRFADTQYF; CDR3 DNA: TGTGCCAGCTCCCCGGACAGGTTTGCAGATACGCAGTATTTT
J gene: TRBJ2-2; V gene: TRBV6-1; D gene: TRBD2; clone size: many; CDR3 protein: CASRSHGLAGRTGELFF; CDR3 DNA: TGTGCCAGCAGGTCCCACGGACTAGCGGGACGAACTGGGGAGCTGTTTTTT
J gene: TRBJ2-7; V gene: TRBV6-1; D gene: .; clone size: many; CDR3 protein: CASSPGTDISYEQYF; CDR3 DNA: TGTGCCAGCAGTCCCGGGACTGACATCTCCTACGAGCAGTACTTC
J gene: TRBJ2-7; V gene: TRBV7-9; D gene: .; clone size: .; CDR3 protein: CASSHSRRGDGPYEQYF; CDR3 DNA: TGTGCCAGCAGCCATAGCCGCCGCGGGGACGGACCCTACGAGCAGTACTTC
J gene: TRBJ1-5; V gene: TRBV28; D gene: .; clone size: few; CDR3 protein: CASSPLLGDNQPQHF; CDR3 DNA: TGTGCCAGCAGCCCTCTATTAGGGGATAATCAGCCCCAGCATTTT
J gene: TRBJ2-7; V gene: TRBV28; D gene: .; clone size: many; CDR3 protein: CASSPNYEQYF; CDR3 DNA: TGTGCCAGCAGCCCGAACTACGAGCAGTACTTC
J gene: TRBJ2-1; V gene: TRBV30; D gene: .; clone size: few; CDR3 protein: CAWGGRSEQFF; CDR3 DNA: TGTGCCTGGGGGGGACGTAGTGAGCAGTTCTTC
J gene: TRBJ2-1; V gene: TRBV9; D gene: .; clone size: many; CDR3 protein: CASSVAGGSNSEQFF; CDR3 DNA: TGTGCCAGCAGCGTAGCCGGCGGGTCGAACAGTGAGCAGTTCTTC
J gene: TRBJ2-2; V gene: TRBV6-1; D gene: .; clone size: many; CDR3 protein: CASSSDSNTGELFF; CDR3 DNA: TGTGCCAGCAGTTCGGACAGCAACACCGGGGAGCTGTTTTTT
J gene: TRBJ2-1; V gene: TRBV9; D gene: TRBD2; clone size: .; CDR3 protein: CASSVERGGGNEQFF; CDR3 DNA: TGTGCCAGCAGCGTAGAGCGGGGGGGTGGGAATGAGCAGTTCTTC
J gene: TRBJ2-1; V gene: TRBV2; D gene: .; clone size: many; CDR3 protein: CASTLLVNEQFF; CDR3 DNA: TGTGCCAGCACCCTGCTAGTCAATGAGCAGTTCTTC
J gene: TRBJ1-4; V gene: TRBV3-1; D gene: .; clone size: .; CDR3 protein: CASRQVRRSVVEKLFF; CDR3 DNA: TGTGCCAGCAGGCAAGTCCGGCGCAGCGTGGTAGAAAAACTGTTTTTT
J gene: TRBJ2-7; V gene: TRBV6-1; D gene: TRBD1; clone size: many; CDR3 protein: CASKGQGSYEQYF; CDR3 DNA: TGTGCCAGCAAGGGACAGGGCTCCTACGAGCAGTACTTC
J gene: TRBJ1-5; V gene: TRBV6-1; D gene: .; clone size: many; CDR3 protein: CASSSNRIQPQHF; CDR3 DNA: TGTGCCAGCAGTTCGAATAGGATCCAGCCCCAGCATTTT
J gene: TRBJ2-2; V gene: TRBV9; D gene: .; clone size: few; CDR3 protein: CASSVDAPGRSTGELFF; CDR3 DNA: TGTGCCAGCAGCGTAGATGCACCAGGGCGGAGCACCGGGGAGCTGTTTTTT
J gene: TRBJ2-7; V gene: TRBV12-3/TRBV12-4; D gene: TRBD1; clone size: many; CDR3 protein: CASSDGDSSYEQYF; CDR3 DNA: TGTGCCAGCAGTGACGGGGACAGCTCCTACGAGCAGTACTTC
J gene: TRBJ2-4; V gene: TRBV6-2/TRBV6-3; D gene: TRBD2; clone size: few; CDR3 protein: CASTEGGAKNIQYF; CDR3 DNA: TGTGCCAGCACAGAGGGAGGGGCTAAAAACATTCAGTACTTC
J gene: TRBJ2-1; V gene: TRBV6-1; D gene: TRBD2; clone size: few; CDR3 protein: CASSATSGTYNEQFF; CDR3 DNA: TGTGCCAGCAGTGCGACTAGCGGGACCTACAATGAGCAGTTCTTC
J gene: TRBJ2-5; V gene: TRBV11-2; D gene: .; clone size: .; CDR3 protein: CASSLGAEGRETQYF; CDR3 DNA: TGTGCCAGCAGCTTAGGGGCAGAGGGTCGAGAGACCCAGTACTTC
J gene: TRBJ2-3; V gene: TRBV20-1; D gene: .; clone size: few; CDR3 protein: CSASEDTDTQYF; CDR3 DNA: TGCAGTGCTAGCGAGGACACAGATACGCAGTATTTT
J gene: TRBJ2-6; V gene: TRBV4-2; D gene: TRBD1; clone size: few; CDR3 protein: CASSSNRGTSGANVLTF; CDR3 DNA: TGTGCCAGCAGCTCAAACAGGGGGACATCTGGGGCCAACGTCCTGACTTTC
J gene: TRBJ2-1; V gene: TRBV19; D gene: .; clone size: .; CDR3 protein: CASSIGLDEQFF; CDR3 DNA: TGTGCCAGTAGTATCGGGTTAGACGAGCAGTTCTTC
J gene: TRBJ1-2; V gene: TRBV28; D gene: TRBD1; clone size: few; CDR3 protein: CASSTGTANYSYTF; CDR3 DNA: TGTGCCAGCAGTACCGGGACAGCTAACTATAGCTACACCTTC
J gene: TRBJ2-1; V gene: TRBV4-1; D gene: .; clone size: .; CDR3 protein: CASSQFAGGQDEQFF; CDR3 DNA: TGCGCCAGCAGCCAATTTGCTGGGGGCCAGGATGAGCAGTTCTTC
J gene: TRBJ2-1; V gene: TRBV28; D gene: TRBD2; clone size: many; CDR3 protein: CASSLRFGASGRGEQFF; CDR3 DNA: TGTGCCAGCAGTTTAAGGTTTGGGGCTAGCGGGAGGGGTGAGCAGTTCTTC
J gene: TRBJ1-5; V gene: TRBV12-3/TRBV12-4; D gene: .; clone size: few; CDR3 protein: CASGLRGHQPQHF; CDR3 DNA: TGTGCCAGCGGACTACGGGGACATCAGCCCCAGCATTTT
J gene: TRBJ2-3; V gene: TRBV7-9; D gene: .; clone size: many; CDR3 protein: CASSQRQSTDTQYF; CDR3 DNA: TGTGCCAGCAGCCAGCGACAGAGCACAGATACGCAGTATTTT
J gene: TRBJ2-3; V gene: TRBV11-2; D gene: TRBD2; clone size: .; CDR3 protein: CASSPIAGKTARLTDTQYF; CDR3 DNA: TGTGCCAGCAGCCCTATAGCGGGAAAAACGGCGAGGCTCACAGATACGCAGTATTTT
J gene: TRBJ2-7; V gene: TRBV4-1; D gene: TRBD2; clone size: many; CDR3 protein: CASSQEERGDYEQYF; CDR3 DNA: TGCGCCAGCAGCCAAGAGGAGCGGGGGGACTACGAGCAGTACTTC
J gene: TRBJ1-5; V gene: TRBV19; D gene: .; clone size: few; CDR3 protein: CASSISGDSNQPQHF; CDR3 DNA: TGTGCCAGTAGTATATCTGGGGACAGCAATCAGCCCCAGCATTTT
J gene: TRBJ2-3; V gene: TRBV12-5; D gene: .; clone size: many; CDR3 protein: CASGPSILVDTQYF; CDR3 DNA: TGTGCTAGTGGTCCTAGCATCTTGGTGGATACGCAGTATTTT
J gene: TRBJ2-1; V gene: TRBV11-2; D gene: .; clone size: many; CDR3 protein: CASSLELLGRGNEQFF; CDR3 DNA: TGTGCCAGCAGCTTAGAATTGTTAGGGAGGGGGAATGAGCAGTTCTTC
J gene: TRBJ2-5; V gene: TRBV20-1; D gene: TRBD2; clone size: many; CDR3 protein: CSAERTSGEETQYF; CDR3 DNA: TGCAGTGCTGAGCGGACTAGCGGAGAAGAGACCCAGTACTTC
J gene: TRBJ2-7; V gene: TRBV6-1; D gene: TRBD2; clone size: many; CDR3 protein: CASTKLAGGYEQYF; CDR3 DNA: TGTGCCAGCACGAAACTAGCGGGAGGCTACGAGCAGTACTTC
J gene: TRBJ2-7; V gene: TRBV7-9; D gene: .; clone size: many; CDR3 protein: CASSPGRVPYEQYF; CDR3 DNA: TGTGCCAGCAGCCCCGGGAGAGTACCCTACGAGCAGTACTTC